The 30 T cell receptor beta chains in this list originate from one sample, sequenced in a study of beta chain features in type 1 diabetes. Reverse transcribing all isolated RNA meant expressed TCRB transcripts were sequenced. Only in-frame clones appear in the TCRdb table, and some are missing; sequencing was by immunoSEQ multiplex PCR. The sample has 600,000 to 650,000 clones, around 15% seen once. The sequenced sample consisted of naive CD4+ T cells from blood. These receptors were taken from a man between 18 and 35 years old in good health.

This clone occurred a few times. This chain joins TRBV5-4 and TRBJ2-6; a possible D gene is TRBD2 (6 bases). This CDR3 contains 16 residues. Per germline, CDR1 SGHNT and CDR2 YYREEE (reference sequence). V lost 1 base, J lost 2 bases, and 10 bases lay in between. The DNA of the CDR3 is TGTGCCAGCAGCTTGTGGACTATTGCTGGGGCCAACGTCCTGACTTTC. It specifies CASSLWTIAGANVLTF.

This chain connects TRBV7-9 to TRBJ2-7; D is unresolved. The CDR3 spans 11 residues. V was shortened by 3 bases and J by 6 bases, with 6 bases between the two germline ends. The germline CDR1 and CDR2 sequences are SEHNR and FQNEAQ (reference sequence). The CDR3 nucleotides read TGTGCCAGCAGCTTCCAATCCGAGCAGTACTTC. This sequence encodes CASSFQSEQYF.

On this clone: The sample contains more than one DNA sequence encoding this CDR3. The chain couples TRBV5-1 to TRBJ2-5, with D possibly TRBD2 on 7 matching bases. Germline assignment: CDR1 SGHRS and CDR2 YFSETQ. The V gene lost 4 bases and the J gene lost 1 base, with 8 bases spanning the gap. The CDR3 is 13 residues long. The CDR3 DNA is TGCGCCAGCAGCCGGGGGGCCCAAGAGACCCAGTACTTC. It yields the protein CASSRGAQETQYF. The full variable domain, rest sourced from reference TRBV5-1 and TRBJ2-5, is KAGVTQTPRYLIKTRGQQVTLSCSPISGHRSVSWYQQTPGQGLQFLFEYFSETQRNKGNFPGRFSGRQFSNSRSEMNVSTLELGDSALYLCASSRGAQETQYFGPGTRLLVL.

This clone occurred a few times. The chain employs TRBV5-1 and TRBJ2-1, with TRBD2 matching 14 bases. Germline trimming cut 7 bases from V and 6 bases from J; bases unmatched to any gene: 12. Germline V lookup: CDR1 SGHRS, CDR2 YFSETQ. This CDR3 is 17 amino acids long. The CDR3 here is CASLRSAGTSGSNEQFF. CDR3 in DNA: TGCGCCAGCTTACGATCGGCCGGGACTAGCGGGAGCAATGAGCAGTTCTTC.

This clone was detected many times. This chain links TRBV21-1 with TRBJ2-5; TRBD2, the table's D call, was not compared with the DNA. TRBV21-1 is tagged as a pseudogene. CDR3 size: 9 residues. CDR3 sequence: CAPGETQYF. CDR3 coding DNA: TGTGCCCCGGGGGAGACCCAGTACTTC.

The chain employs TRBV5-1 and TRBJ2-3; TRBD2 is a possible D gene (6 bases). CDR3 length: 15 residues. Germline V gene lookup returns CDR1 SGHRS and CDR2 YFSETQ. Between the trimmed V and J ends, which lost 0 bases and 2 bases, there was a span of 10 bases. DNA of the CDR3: TGCGCCAGCAGCTTGGTAGCGGACCTCACAGATACGCAGTATTTT. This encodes CASSLVADLTDTQYF.

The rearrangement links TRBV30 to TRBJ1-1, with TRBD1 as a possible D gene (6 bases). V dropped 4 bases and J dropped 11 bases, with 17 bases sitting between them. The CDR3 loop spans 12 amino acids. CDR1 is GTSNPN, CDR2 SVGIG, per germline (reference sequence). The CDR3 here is CAWTVGGAWAFF. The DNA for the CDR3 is TGTGCCTGGACAGTGGGGGGGGCGTGGGCTTTCTTT.

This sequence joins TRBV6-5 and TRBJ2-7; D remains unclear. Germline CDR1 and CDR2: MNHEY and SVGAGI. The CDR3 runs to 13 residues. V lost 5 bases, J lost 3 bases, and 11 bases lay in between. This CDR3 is CASSRVFNYEQYF. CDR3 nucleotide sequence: TGTGCCAGCAGTCGGGTCTTCAACTACGAGCAGTACTTC.

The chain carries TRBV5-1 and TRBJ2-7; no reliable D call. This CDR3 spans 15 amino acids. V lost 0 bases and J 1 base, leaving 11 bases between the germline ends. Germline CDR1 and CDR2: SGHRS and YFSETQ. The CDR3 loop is CASSLAGAVSYEQYF. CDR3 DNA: TGCGCCAGCAGCTTGGCCGGCGCTGTGTCCTACGAGCAGTACTTC.

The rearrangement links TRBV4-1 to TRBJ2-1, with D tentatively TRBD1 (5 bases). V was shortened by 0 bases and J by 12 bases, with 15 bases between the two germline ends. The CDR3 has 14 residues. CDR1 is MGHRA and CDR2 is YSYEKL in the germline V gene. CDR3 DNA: TGCGCCAGCAGCCAAGATCGTGATGGGGCCGTGCAGTTCTTC. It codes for CASSQDRDGAVQFF.

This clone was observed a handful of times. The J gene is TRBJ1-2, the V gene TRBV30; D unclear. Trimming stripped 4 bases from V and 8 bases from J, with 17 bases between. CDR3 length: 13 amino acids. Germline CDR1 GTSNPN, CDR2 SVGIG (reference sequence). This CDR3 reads CAWKRSLLFGYTF. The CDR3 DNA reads TGTGCCTGGAAGAGGAGCCTCCTATTCGGCTACACCTTC.

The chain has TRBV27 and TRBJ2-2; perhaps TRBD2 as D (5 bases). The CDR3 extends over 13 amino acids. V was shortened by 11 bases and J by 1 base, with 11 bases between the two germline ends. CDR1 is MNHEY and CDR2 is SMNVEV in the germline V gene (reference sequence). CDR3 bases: TGTGCCTCCAGGACTCAGAACACCGGGGAGCTGTTTTTT. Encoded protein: CASRTQNTGELFF.

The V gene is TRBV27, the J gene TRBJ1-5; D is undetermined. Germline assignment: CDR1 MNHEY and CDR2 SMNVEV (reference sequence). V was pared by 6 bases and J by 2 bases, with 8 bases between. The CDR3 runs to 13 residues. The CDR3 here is CASSPWRNQPQHF. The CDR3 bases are TGTGCCAGCAGCCCATGGCGCAATCAGCCCCAGCATTTT.

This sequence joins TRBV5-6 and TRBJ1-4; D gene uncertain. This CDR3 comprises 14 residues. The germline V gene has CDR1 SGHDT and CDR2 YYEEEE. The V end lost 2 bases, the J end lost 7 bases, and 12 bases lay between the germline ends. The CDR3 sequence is CASSLTFSSEKLFF. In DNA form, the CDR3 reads TGTGCCAGCAGCTTAACTTTCAGCAGTGAAAAACTGTTTTTT.

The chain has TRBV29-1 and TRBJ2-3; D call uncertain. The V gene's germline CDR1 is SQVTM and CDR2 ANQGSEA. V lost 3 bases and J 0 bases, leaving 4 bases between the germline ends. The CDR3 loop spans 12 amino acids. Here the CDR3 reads CSVEASTDTQYF. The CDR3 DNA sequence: TGCAGCGTTGAGGCTAGCACAGATACGCAGTATTTT.

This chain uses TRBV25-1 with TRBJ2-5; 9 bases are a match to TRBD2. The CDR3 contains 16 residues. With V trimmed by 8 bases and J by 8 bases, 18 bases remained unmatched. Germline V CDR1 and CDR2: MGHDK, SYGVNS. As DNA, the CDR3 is TGTGCCAGCTCCCACATTGCGGGAGGGCTCCGGGGTACCCAGTACTTC. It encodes CASSHIAGGLRGTQYF. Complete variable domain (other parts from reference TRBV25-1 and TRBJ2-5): EADIYQTPRYLVIGTGKKITLECSQTMGHDKMYWYQQDPGMELHLIHYSYGVNSTEKGDLSSESTVSRIRTEHFPLTLESARPSHTSQYLCASSHIAGGLRGTQYFGPGTRLLVL.

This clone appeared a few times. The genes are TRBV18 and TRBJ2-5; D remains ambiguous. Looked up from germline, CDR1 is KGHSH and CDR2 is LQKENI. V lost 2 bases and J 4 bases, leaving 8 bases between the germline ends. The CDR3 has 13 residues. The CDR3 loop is CASSPAPRETQYF. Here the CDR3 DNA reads TGTGCCAGCTCACCAGCGCCGCGAGAGACCCAGTACTTC.

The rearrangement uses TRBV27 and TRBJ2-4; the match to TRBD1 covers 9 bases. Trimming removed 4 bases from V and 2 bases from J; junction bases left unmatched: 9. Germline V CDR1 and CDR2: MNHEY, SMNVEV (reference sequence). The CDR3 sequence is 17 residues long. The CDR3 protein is CASSYQTGQGPKNIQYF. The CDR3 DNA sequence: TGTGCCAGCAGTTACCAAACGGGACAGGGTCCCAAAAACATTCAGTACTTC.

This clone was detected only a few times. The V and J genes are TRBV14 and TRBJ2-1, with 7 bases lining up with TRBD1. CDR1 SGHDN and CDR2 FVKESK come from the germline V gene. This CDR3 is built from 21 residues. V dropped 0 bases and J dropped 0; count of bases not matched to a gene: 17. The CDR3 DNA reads TGTGCCAGCAGCCAAGATCGGGTCGGGGACAGACAGTTCCGCTCCTACAATGAGCAGTTCTTC. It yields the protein CASSQDRVGDRQFRSYNEQFF.

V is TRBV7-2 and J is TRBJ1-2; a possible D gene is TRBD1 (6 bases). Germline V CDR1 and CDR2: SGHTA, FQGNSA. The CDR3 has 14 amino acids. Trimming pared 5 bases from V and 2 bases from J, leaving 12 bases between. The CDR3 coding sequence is TGTGCCAGCAGCCGCCACAGGGACAACTATGGCTACACCTTC. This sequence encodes CASSRHRDNYGYTF.

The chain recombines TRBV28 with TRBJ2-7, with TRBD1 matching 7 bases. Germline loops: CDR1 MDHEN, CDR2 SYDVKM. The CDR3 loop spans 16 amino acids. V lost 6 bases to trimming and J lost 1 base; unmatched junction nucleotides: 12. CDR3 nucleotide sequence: TGTGCCAGCAGCTCTCCCGGGACAGCGGATTCCTACGAGCAGTACTTC. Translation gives CASSSPGTADSYEQYF.

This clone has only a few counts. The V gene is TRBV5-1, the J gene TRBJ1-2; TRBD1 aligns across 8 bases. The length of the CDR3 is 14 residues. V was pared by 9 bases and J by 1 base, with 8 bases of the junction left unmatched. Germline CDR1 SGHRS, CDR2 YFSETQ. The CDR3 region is CATATGDFNYGYTF. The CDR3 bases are TGCGCCACCGCGACAGGGGATTTTAACTATGGCTACACCTTC. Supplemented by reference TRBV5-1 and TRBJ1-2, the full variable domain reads KAGVTQTPRYLIKTRGQQVTLSCSPISGHRSVSWYQQTPGQGLQFLFEYFSETQRNKGNFPGRFSGRQFSNSRSEMNVSTLELGDSALYLCATATGDFNYGYTFGSGTRLTVV.

Here the CDR3 reads CASSLERGVIETQYF. The CDR3 nucleotides read TGTGCCAGCAGTTTAGAGCGGGGGGTTATAGAGACCCAGTACTTC. The chain joins TRBV2 to TRBJ2-5; TRBD2 aligns across 9 bases. J lost 4 bases, V lost 5 bases, and 8 bases had no gene match. Germline V gene sequence: CDR1 SNHLY, CDR2 FYNNEI. This CDR3 is built from 15 residues.

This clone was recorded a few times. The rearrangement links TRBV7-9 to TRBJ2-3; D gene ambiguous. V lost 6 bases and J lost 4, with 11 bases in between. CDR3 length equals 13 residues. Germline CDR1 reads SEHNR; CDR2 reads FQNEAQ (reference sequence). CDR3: CASSVPGADTQYF. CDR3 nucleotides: TGTGCCAGCAGTGTACCTGGGGCAGATACGCAGTATTTT.

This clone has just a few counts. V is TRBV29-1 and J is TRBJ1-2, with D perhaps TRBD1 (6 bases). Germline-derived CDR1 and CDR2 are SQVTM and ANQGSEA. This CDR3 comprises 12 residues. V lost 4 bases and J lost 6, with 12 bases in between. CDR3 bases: TGCAGCGTTGCCCGGGGGCCGAATGGCTACACCTTC. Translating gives CSVARGPNGYTF.

For the CDR3, the DNA is TGTGCCAGCAGCCGTACTAGCGTCGGGGAGCTGTTTTTT. It translates to CASSRTSVGELFF. The J gene is TRBJ2-2, the V gene TRBV7-3, with TRBD2 matching over 7 bases. J gave up 7 bases and V 5 bases, and 4 bases lay outside the gene matches. The CDR3 is 13 residues long. Germline V CDR1 and CDR2: SGHTA, FQGTGA.

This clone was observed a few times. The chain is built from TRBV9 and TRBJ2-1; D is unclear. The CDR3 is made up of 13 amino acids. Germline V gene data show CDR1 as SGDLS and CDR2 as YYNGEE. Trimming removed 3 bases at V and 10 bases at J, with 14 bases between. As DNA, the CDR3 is TGTGCCAGCAGCGCCTTGGAGCGTTTCGAGCAGTTCTTC. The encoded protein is CASSALERFEQFF.

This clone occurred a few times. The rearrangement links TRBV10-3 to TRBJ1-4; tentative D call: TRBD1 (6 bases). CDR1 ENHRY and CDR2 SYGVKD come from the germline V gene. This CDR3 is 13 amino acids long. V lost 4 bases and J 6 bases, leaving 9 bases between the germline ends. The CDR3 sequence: CAISAGVDEKLFF. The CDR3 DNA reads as TGTGCCATCAGTGCAGGGGTTGATGAAAAACTGTTTTTT.

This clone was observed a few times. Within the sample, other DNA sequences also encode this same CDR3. The CDR3 DNA follows: TGTGCCAGCTCGCCGAATTACGAGCAGTACTTC. This codes for CASSPNYEQYF. The chain combines TRBV18 with TRBJ2-7; D gene ambiguous. Trimming cost V 6 bases and J 4 bases, with 7 bases left between them. The CDR3 contains 11 residues. Germline lookup yields CDR1 KGHSH and CDR2 LQKENI.

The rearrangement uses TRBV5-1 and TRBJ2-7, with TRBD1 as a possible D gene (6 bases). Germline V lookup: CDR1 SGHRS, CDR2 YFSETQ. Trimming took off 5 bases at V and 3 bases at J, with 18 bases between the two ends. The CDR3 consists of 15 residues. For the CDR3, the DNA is TGCGCCAGCAGGGAAGACGGGACAAATCACTACGAGCAGTACTTC. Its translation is CASREDGTNHYEQYF.